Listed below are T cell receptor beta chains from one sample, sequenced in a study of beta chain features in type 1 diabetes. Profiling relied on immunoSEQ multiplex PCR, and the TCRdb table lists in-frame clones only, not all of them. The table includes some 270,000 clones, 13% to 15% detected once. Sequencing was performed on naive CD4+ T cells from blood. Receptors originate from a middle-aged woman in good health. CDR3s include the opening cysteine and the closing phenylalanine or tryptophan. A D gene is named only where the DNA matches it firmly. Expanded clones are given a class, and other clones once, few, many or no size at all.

cdr3_nt: TGTGCCAGTAGTCTACAGGGGAACACCGGGGAGCTGTTTTTT
cdr3_aa: CASSLQGNTGELFF
j_call: TRBJ2-2
d_call: NA
v_call: TRBV19
clone_size: few

cdr3_nt: TGCAGCGTCAGGGAACCTAATGAAAAACTGTTTTTT
cdr3_aa: CSVREPNEKLFF
j_call: TRBJ1-4
d_call: NA
v_call: TRBV29-1
clone_size: NA

cdr3_nt: TGCGCCAGCAGCTTCACGGGGACCAGGGGGCGATACTACGAGCAGTACTTC
cdr3_aa: CASSFTGTRGRYYEQYF
j_call: TRBJ2-7
d_call: TRBD1
v_call: TRBV5-1
clone_size: few

cdr3_nt: TGTGCCAGTAGTATGAGATCAACTGAAGCTTTCTTT
cdr3_aa: CASSMRSTEAFF
j_call: TRBJ1-1
d_call: NA
v_call: TRBV19
clone_size: few

cdr3_nt: TGTGCCAGCAGCTTGGTATCAGGGAGCACAGATACGCAGTATTTT
cdr3_aa: CASSLVSGSTDTQYF
j_call: TRBJ2-3
d_call: NA
v_call: TRBV5-4
clone_size: NA

cdr3_nt: TGCGCCAGCGCCATCGATGCAGGGGGCTACGAGCAGTACTTC
cdr3_aa: CASAIDAGGYEQYF
j_call: TRBJ2-7
d_call: TRBD1
v_call: TRBV10-2
clone_size: few

cdr3_nt: TGTGCCAGCAGCGGGCGGGACTTATCACCCCTCCACTTT
cdr3_aa: CASSGRDLSPLHF
j_call: TRBJ1-6
d_call: NA
v_call: TRBV9
clone_size: NA

cdr3_nt: TGTGCCAGCTGTGGACAGGGTGGCGGCTACACCTTC
cdr3_aa: CASCGQGGGYTF
j_call: TRBJ1-2
d_call: TRBD1
v_call: TRBV6-5
clone_size: NA

cdr3_nt: TGTGCCAGCAGCAAGATGAGCGGGGGGGTAACAGATACGCAGTATTTT
cdr3_aa: CASSKMSGGVTDTQYF
j_call: TRBJ2-3
d_call: TRBD2
v_call: TRBV7-9
clone_size: NA

cdr3_nt: TGCGCCAGCAGCCAAAGTCAGGAGACCCAGTACTTC
cdr3_aa: CASSQSQETQYF
j_call: TRBJ2-5
d_call: NA
v_call: TRBV5-1
clone_size: NA

cdr3_nt: TGTGCCAGCAGCTCCTCCCCTGGGAACAGGGGCAGCACAGATACGCAGTATTTT
cdr3_aa: CASSSSPGNRGSTDTQYF
j_call: TRBJ2-3
d_call: TRBD1
v_call: TRBV9
clone_size: few

cdr3_nt: TGTGCCAGTACCTCAAGGGACAGGGGTTGGACTGAAGCTTTCTTT
cdr3_aa: CASTSRDRGWTEAFF
j_call: TRBJ1-1
d_call: TRBD1
v_call: TRBV19
clone_size: NA

cdr3_nt: TGTGCCAGCTCACCACCGGCTAGCTCCTACGAGCAGTACTTC
cdr3_aa: CASSPPASSYEQYF
j_call: TRBJ2-7
d_call: NA
v_call: TRBV18
clone_size: few

cdr3_nt: TGTGCCAGCCGGGAGGGCGGGGGTTACGAGCAGTACTTC
cdr3_aa: CASREGGGYEQYF
j_call: TRBJ2-7
d_call: TRBD2
v_call: TRBV7-6
clone_size: NA

cdr3_nt: TGTGCCAGCAGCGTAGAGGGACAAAGTCCCTATGGCTACACCTTC
cdr3_aa: CASSVEGQSPYGYTF
j_call: TRBJ1-2
d_call: NA
v_call: TRBV9
clone_size: once

cdr3_nt: TGTGCCAGCAGCGTAGTGGGTAGCGGGGGGGCAGATACGCAGTATTTT
cdr3_aa: CASSVVGSGGADTQYF
j_call: TRBJ2-3
d_call: TRBD2
v_call: TRBV9
clone_size: NA

cdr3_nt: TGCGCCAGCAGCCAAGAGGAGGTAGGACTCGGCAATGAGCAGTTCTTC
cdr3_aa: CASSQEEVGLGNEQFF
j_call: TRBJ2-1
d_call: NA
v_call: TRBV4-3
clone_size: NA

cdr3_nt: TGTGCCAGCAGCTTAGTTCCACACGATACGCAGTATTTT
cdr3_aa: CASSLVPHDTQYF
j_call: TRBJ2-3
d_call: NA
v_call: TRBV7-9
clone_size: NA

cdr3_nt: TGTGCCAGCAGTTATGGTCGGGGGGTTGTCCCTGAAGCTTTCTTT
cdr3_aa: CASSYGRGVVPEAFF
j_call: TRBJ1-1
d_call: NA
v_call: TRBV6-5
clone_size: NA

cdr3_nt: TGTGCCAGCAGTGAAACGACTAGCAGAGGGGAGACCCAGTACTTC
cdr3_aa: CASSETTSRGETQYF
j_call: TRBJ2-5
d_call: TRBD2
v_call: TRBV9
clone_size: few

cdr3_nt: TGCAGCGTGGATCCGGGGTTTCTTAACTATGGCTACACCTTC
cdr3_aa: CSVDPGFLNYGYTF
j_call: TRBJ1-2
d_call: NA
v_call: TRBV29-1
clone_size: few

cdr3_nt: TGTGCCAGCAGCTTGGGAGACAGGGGAGCTGAGACCCAGTACTTC
cdr3_aa: CASSLGDRGAETQYF
j_call: TRBJ2-5
d_call: TRBD1
v_call: TRBV5-4
clone_size: NA